This T cell receptor beta chain stems from a study of T cells after yellow fever vaccination. General observations from the study: Post-booster repertoires again held most primary-vaccination clones (about 96% CD4, 85% to 90% CD8). Repertoires sorted by FACS could include abundant clonotypes that are contaminants from the bulk population.

This clonotype occurred a few times. Its specificity is unknown. The CDR3 is 17 amino acids. V lost 0 bases to trimming and J lost 0 bases; unmatched junction nucleotides: 9. Germline V lookup: CDR1 DFQATT, CDR2 SNEGSKA (reference sequence). Via MiXCR, TCRdb re-called the 5' RACE reads, giving one row per CDR3 protein. The sample lists hundreds of thousands of distinct CDR3 sequences, roughly 12% occurring once. The sample was PBMCs, taken on the day of the yellow fever booster vaccination. This rearrangement joins TRBV20-1 to TRBJ2-3; 7 bases align to TRBD2. This clonotype was obtained from a man aged 30 to 45 who received the YFV17D yellow fever vaccine. The CDR3: CSARDGGRAGSTDTQYF. In DNA form, the CDR3 reads TGCAGTGCTAGAGATGGTGGGAGGGCCGGTAGCACAGATACGCAGTATTTT.